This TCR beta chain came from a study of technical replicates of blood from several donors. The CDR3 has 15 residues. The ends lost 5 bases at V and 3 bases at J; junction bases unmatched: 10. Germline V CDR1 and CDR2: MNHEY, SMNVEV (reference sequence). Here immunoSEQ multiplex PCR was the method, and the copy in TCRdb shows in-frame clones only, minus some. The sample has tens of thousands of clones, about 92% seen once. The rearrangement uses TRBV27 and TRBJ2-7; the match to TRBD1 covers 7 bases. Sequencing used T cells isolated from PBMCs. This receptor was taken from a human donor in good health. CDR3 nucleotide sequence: TGTGCCAGCAGTGGGCAGACAGGGACGAACTACGAGCAGTACTTC. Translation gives CASSGQTGTNYEQYF.